One and the same sample provided the 11 T cell receptor beta chains below, sequenced in a study of breast tumors, draining lymph nodes, adjacent tissues (dated by TCRdb to the mid-2010s). The library was built by means of multiplex PCR. The data were produced on an Illumina HiSeq 2000. TCRdb reanalyzed the raw reads on its own, using fastp at Q25 for trimming and MiXCR for clone calling, and kept in-frame beta chains. Rows are combined by CDR3 protein, so each entry shows the most common genes and DNA. Here the sample has about 14,000 distinct CDR3 sequences; about 62% occur a single time. The ten biggest clones cover 45% to 50% of the sample. The sequencing input was tumor-adjacent breast tissue. Every receptor here comes from a female donor with breast cancer. Some clones in this sample may be carry-over from other donors' samples.

In its sample, this clonotype ranks as medium-sized. The V and J genes are TRBV7-9 and TRBJ2-7; 7 bases agree with TRBD2. CDR3 length: 14 residues. In germline, CDR1 is SEHNR, CDR2 FQNEAQ (reference sequence). With 5 bases clipped from V and 2 bases from J, the junction kept 6 bases outside the gene matches. The CDR3 sequence is CASSGELATYEQYF. CDR3 in DNA: TGTGCCAGCAGCGGGGAACTAGCGACCTACGAGCAGTACTTC.

The V and J genes are TRBV2 and TRBJ2-1; 7 positions match TRBD2. The CDR3 contains 17 residues. The germline V gene has CDR1 SNHLY and CDR2 FYNNEI. Unmatched junction bases numbered 19, after V lost 5 bases and J lost 9 bases. The CDR3 sequence is CASSQLASRSLASEQFF. For the CDR3, the DNA is TGTGCCAGCAGTCAACTAGCGTCTAGGTCCTTAGCCAGTGAGCAGTTCTTC.

This CDR3 is CASSGPAAFTDTQYF. DNA of the CDR3: TGTGCCAGCAGCGGCCCGGCGGCCTTCACAGATACGCAGTATTTT. This sequence joins TRBV25-1 and TRBJ2-3; D not resolved. This CDR3 has 15 amino acids. The V end was cut by 6 bases, the J end by 2 bases, with 15 bases between. Germline V CDR1 and CDR2: MGHDK, SYGVNS.

This clonotype was counted many times. The rearrangement uses TRBV5-4 and TRBJ2-5; perhaps D is TRBD1 or TRBD2 (5 bases each). CDR3 length: 13 residues. Trimming pared 6 bases from V and 5 bases from J, leaving 14 bases between. CDR1 and CDR2 (germline): SGHNT, YYREEE (reference sequence). CDR3 region: CASTSKGTETQYF. CDR3 sequence (DNA): TGTGCCAGCACCTCGAAGGGGACGGAGACCCAGTACTTC.

V is TRBV5-5 and J is TRBJ1-2; D remains unclear. Trimming removed 4 bases at V and 4 bases at J, with 5 bases between. Germline V gives CDR1 SGHKS, CDR2 YYEKEE (reference sequence). The CDR3 is 11 amino acids. In DNA form, the CDR3 reads TGTGCCAGCAGCCCCGGCTATGGCTACACCTTC. The encoded protein is CASSPGYGYTF.

In this sample, this clonotype turned up many times. The chain recombines TRBV6-1 with TRBJ1-5; D perhaps matches TRBD1 (6 bases). This CDR3 spans 17 amino acids. V lost 2 bases and J 7 bases, leaving 21 bases between the germline ends. Germline CDR1 reads MNHNS; CDR2 reads SASEGT. CDR3 DNA: TGTGCCAGCAGTGAATTCGAAGCACAGGGATCGTGGCAGCCCCAGCATTTT. Its translation: CASSEFEAQGSWQPQHF.

In this sample, this clonotype turned up a few times. This may be a read error, as it is one base from a much larger clone. The chain is built from TRBV7-2 and TRBJ2-7; 8 bases are shared with TRBD2. CDR1 SGHTA and CDR2 FQGNSA come from the germline V gene. This CDR3 region has 15 residues. The CDR3 region is CASSMYSGASYEQHF. The CDR3 DNA reads TGTGCCAGCAGCATGTATAGCGGGGCTTCCTACGAGCAGCACTTC.

The rearrangement uses TRBV7-9 and TRBJ2-3, with 8 bases fitting TRBD2. The germline V gene has CDR1 SEHNR and CDR2 FQNEAQ (reference sequence). This CDR3 contains 16 residues. The trim removed 5 bases at V and 3 bases at J, leaving 10 bases unmatched. CDR3 in amino acids: CASSPSKREGTDTQYF. As DNA, the CDR3 is TGTGCCAGCAGCCCCTCTAAACGGGAGGGTACAGATACGCAGTATTTT. Filled out from reference TRBV7-9 and TRBJ2-3, the complete variable domain reads DTGVSQNPRHKITKRGQNVTFRCDPISEHNRLYWYRQTLGQGPEFLTYFQNEAQLEKSRLLSDRFSAERPKGSFSTLEIQRTEQGDSAMYLCASSPSKREGTDTQYFGPGTRLTVL.

V and J are TRBV20-1 and TRBJ2-3; D possibly corresponds to TRBD2 (5 bases). Germline assignment: CDR1 DFQATT and CDR2 SNEGSKA (reference sequence). V lost 4 bases to trimming and J lost 5 bases, with 22 bases between them. The CDR3 has 16 residues. This CDR3 is CSATLRRSVYLDTQYF. CDR3 sequence (DNA): TGCAGTGCTACCCTTCGGAGGAGCGTATACCTAGATACGCAGTATTTT.

As concerns this clonotype: The junction differs from germline at one of its ends, possibly a read error. The V and J genes are TRBV6-6 and TRBJ1-2; 8 bases map to TRBD1. Germline V gives CDR1 MNHNY, CDR2 SVGAGI (reference sequence). The CDR3 is made up of 14 amino acids. The CDR3 region has the DNA TGTGCCGGCAGTCACTCGGGACAGGATGTAGGCTACACCTTC. Encoded protein: CAGSHSGQDVGYTF.

The chain is built from TRBV11-3 and TRBJ2-6, with 7 bases lining up with TRBD1. Germline values: CDR1 SGHNT, CDR2 YENEEA. Losses at the gene ends were 8 bases for V and 2 bases for J; bases not matched to a gene: 6. This CDR3 is 15 amino acids long. CDR3 bases: TGTGCCAGCCAGACAGGGCGAACTGGGGCCAACGTCCTGACTTTC. Encoded protein: CASQTGRTGANVLTF.